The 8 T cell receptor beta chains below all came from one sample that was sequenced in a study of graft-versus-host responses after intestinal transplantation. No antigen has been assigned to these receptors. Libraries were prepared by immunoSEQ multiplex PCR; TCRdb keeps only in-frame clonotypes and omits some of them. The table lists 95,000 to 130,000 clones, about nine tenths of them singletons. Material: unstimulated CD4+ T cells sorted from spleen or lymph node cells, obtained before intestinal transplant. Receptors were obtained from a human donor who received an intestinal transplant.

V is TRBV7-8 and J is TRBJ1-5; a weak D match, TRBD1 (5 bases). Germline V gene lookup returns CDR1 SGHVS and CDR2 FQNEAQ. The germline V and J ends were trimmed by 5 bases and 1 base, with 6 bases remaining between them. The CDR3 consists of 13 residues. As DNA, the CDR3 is TGTGCCAGCAGCCGACAGAGCAATCAGCCCCAGCATTTT. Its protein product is CASSRQSNQPQHF. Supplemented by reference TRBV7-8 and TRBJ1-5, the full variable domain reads GAGVSQSPRYKVAKRGQDVALRCDPISGHVSLFWYQQALGQGPEFLTYFQNEAQLDKSGLPSDRFFAERPEGSVSTLKIQRTQQEDSAVYLCASSRQSNQPQHFGDGTRLSIL.

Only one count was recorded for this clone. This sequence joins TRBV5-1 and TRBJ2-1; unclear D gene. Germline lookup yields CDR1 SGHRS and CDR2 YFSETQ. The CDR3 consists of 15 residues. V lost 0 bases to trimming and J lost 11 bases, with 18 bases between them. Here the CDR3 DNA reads TGCGCCAGCAGCTTGGGTCAGTCTAGTCCGTTGAAGCAGTTCTTC. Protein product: CASSLGQSSPLKQFF.

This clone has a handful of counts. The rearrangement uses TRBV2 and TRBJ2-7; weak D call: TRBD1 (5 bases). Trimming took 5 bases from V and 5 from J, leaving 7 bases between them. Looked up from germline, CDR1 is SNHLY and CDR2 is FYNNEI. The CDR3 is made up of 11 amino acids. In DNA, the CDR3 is TGTGCCAGCAGTCTGACAGACGAGCAGTACTTC. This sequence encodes CASSLTDEQYF.

Written as DNA, the CDR3 is TGCGCCAGCAGCTTTCTCCTAGTCCAGGGGGGTACCGGGGAGCTGTTTTTT. Protein sequence: CASSFLLVQGGTGELFF. The V gene is TRBV5-1, the J gene TRBJ2-2; D may be TRBD1 (7 bases). The germline gives CDR1 SGHRS, CDR2 YFSETQ. The CDR3 is made up of 17 amino acids. V was shortened by 2 bases and J by 5 bases, with 19 bases between the two germline ends.

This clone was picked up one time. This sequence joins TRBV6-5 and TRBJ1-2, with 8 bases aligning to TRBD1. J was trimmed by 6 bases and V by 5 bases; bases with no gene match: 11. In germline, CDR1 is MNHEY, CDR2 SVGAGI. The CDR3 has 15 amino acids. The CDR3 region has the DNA TGTGCCAGCAGTCCGAAAAACAGGGGGGGGCATGGCTACACCTTC. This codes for CASSPKNRGGHGYTF.

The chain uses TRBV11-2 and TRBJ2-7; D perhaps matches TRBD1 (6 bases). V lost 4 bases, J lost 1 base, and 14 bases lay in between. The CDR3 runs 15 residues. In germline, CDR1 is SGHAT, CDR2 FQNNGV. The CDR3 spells CASSSLYTGSYEQYF. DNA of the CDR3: TGTGCCAGCAGCTCTCTTTATACAGGGTCCTACGAGCAGTACTTC.

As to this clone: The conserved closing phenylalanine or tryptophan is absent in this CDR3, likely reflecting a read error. The chain's CDR3 is CASSSSQGTGKGYGYTL. Here the CDR3 DNA reads TGTGCCAGCAGCTCAAGCCAGGGGACAGGGAAGGGCTATGGCTACACCCTC. The genes are TRBV9 and TRBJ1-2, with 9 bases lining up with TRBD1. V dropped 4 bases and J dropped 4; count of bases not matched to a gene: 14. This CDR3 has 17 amino acids. Germline loops: CDR1 SGDLS, CDR2 YYNGEE.

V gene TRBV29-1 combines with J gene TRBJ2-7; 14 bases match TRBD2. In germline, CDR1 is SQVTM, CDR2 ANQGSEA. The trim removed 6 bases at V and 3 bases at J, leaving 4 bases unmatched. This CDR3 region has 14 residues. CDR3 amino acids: CSVAGTSGSYEQYF. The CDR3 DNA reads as TGCAGCGTCGCCGGGACTAGCGGGAGCTACGAGCAGTACTTC.